This TCR beta chain is drawn from a study of graft-versus-host responses after intestinal transplantation. Only in-frame clones appear in the TCRdb table, and some are missing; sequencing was by immunoSEQ multiplex PCR. The table lists 35,000 to 45,000 clones, 85% to 95% of them singletons, with about 0.5% in the top ten. Of note for this clone: The antigen remains undetermined.

The J segment lost 4 bases and the V segment lost 5 bases, leaving 2 bases of the junction unmatched. In germline, CDR1 is MRHNA, CDR2 SNTAGT. The CDR3 length is 14 residues. This rearrangement joins TRBV6-4 to TRBJ2-2; 9 bases are a match to TRBD2. The sample in question was unstimulated CD8+ T cells sorted from spleen or lymph node cells, obtained before transplant. This receptor was taken from a human donor who was the organ donor for an intestinal transplant. CDR3 in amino acids: CASSFSGGTGELFF. Written as DNA, the CDR3 is TGTGCCAGCAGTTTTAGCGGGGGCACCGGGGAGCTGTTTTTT.